This entry is about one TCR beta chain. This clonotype was detected a few times. Its antigen is not yet known. Base qualities are not provided; no much larger clone lies one nucleotide away. This entry belongs to a study of T-cell reconstitution after alpha-beta-depleted transplantation in children (dated by TCRdb to the mid-2010s). A note on the overall study: Using TCR repertoire profiling, the study quantitatively followed how T-cell immune reconstitution unfolded in children after TCRalphabeta/CD19-depleted allogeneic hematopoietic cell transplantation.

CDR1 and CDR2 were assigned from the germline V gene as SGDLS and YYNGEE. Trimming costs V 0 bases and J 4 bases, and their ends lie 11 bases apart. Taken from cysteine to phenylalanine, the CDR3 has 15 residues. This entry keeps only the CDR3 DNA: 45 bases, framed from base 1. Receptor amplification or capture employed PCR. TCRdb records Illumina HiSeq 2500 as the sequencer. TCR libraries were prepared with molecular barcoding, using unique molecular identifiers to normalize TCRbeta repertoire quantification. TCRdb itself trimmed the public reads at Q25 with fastp, ran MiXCR and retained productive beta chains. Here each entry gathers all rows of one CDR3 protein and keeps the most common genes and DNA. The sample profile shows over 300,000 distinct CDR3 sequences; about 9.3% of them were found once. Under 3% of the sample is taken by the ten largest.

The sequence is built from TRBV9 and TRBJ1-3; the D gene is not confidently resolved. The source material was PBMCs from the stem cell graft donor, sampled from the stem cell graft. The source of this sequence is a human donor who donated a stem cell graft to a child with acute lymphoblastic leukemia. The DNA reads TGTGCCAGCAGCGTAGAGGGTGGGGAAGGAAACACCATATATTTT. It translates as CASSVEGGEGNTIYF.